The 16 T cell receptor beta chains below were found in one sample sequenced in a study of shared clonotypes between healthy human individuals. TCRdb keeps only in-frame clones here, not all; method: immunoSEQ multiplex PCR. The sample has nearly 1,000,000 clones; approximately 80% are singletons. The source material was memory CD4+ T cells sorted from blood. Regarding subset: CD45RA-negative fraction. Receptor source: a man aged 18 to 30 in good health.

The rearrangement links TRBV2 to TRBJ2-7; D call uncertain. Trimming shortened V by 5 bases and J by 0 bases, and 5 bases separated the two germline ends. The germline CDR1 and CDR2 sequences are SNHLY and FYNNEI. This CDR3 has 12 amino acids. In nucleotides, the CDR3 is TGTGCCAGCAGTCCCAGCTCCTACGAGCAGTACTTC. This sequence encodes CASSPSSYEQYF.

The V call is TRBV5-1, the J call TRBJ1-2; D is perhaps TRBD1 (6 bases). Trimming took 2 bases from V and 8 from J, leaving 19 bases between them. CDR3 length: 15 amino acids. CDR1 is SGHRS and CDR2 is YFSETQ in the germline V gene. The CDR3 DNA reads as TGCGCCAGCAGCTTAGACCCCGAAAACAGGGACGGCTACACCTTC. Translation: CASSLDPENRDGYTF.

The V call is TRBV11-3, the J call TRBJ2-7; D unresolved. Germline values: CDR1 SGHNT, CDR2 YENEEA. V dropped 5 bases and J dropped 0 bases, with 14 bases sitting between them. The CDR3 sequence is 15 residues long. The CDR3 region is CASSTPPARSYEQYF. CDR3 coding DNA: TGTGCCAGCAGCACTCCCCCGGCGCGCTCCTACGAGCAGTACTTC.

V usage is TRBV21-1 and J usage is TRBJ1-2. TRBV21-1 is termed a pseudogene. This CDR3 spans 15 amino acids. The DNA for the CDR3 is TGTGCCAGCAGCAAAGCCGGGGAGGAAAACTATGGCTACACCTTC. This gives the protein CASSKAGEENYGYTF.

The J gene is TRBJ2-7, the V gene TRBV27; D remains unclear. The CDR3 runs 14 residues. CDR1 and CDR2 (germline): MNHEY, SMNVEV (reference sequence). The V and J ends lost 7 bases and 0 bases respectively, with 13 bases between them. The CDR3 DNA sequence: TGTGCCAGCACCCCGGACCGCCTCTCCTACGAGCAGTACTTC. This gives the protein CASTPDRLSYEQYF.

In its sample, this clone was seen once. The chain is built from TRBV7-6 and TRBJ2-5, with TRBD2 as a possible D gene (6 bases). Deletions cut 5 bases from V and 0 bases from J, with 10 bases between. The CDR3 totals 14 residues. Germline V gene data show CDR1 as SGHVS and CDR2 as FNYEAQ. The CDR3 bases are TGTGCCAGCAGCCTTAGCGGAGACCAAGAGACCCAGTACTTC. Translation gives CASSLSGDQETQYF.

A remark on this clone: Within the sample, other DNA sequences also encode this same CDR3. V is TRBV5-1 and J is TRBJ2-1; 9 bases are a match to TRBD2. Germline assignment: CDR1 SGHRS and CDR2 YFSETQ. With 0 bases clipped from V and 7 bases from J, the junction kept 2 bases outside the gene matches. The CDR3 totals 14 residues. CDR3 protein: CASSLVAGVNEQFF. DNA of the CDR3: TGCGCCAGCAGCTTGGTAGCGGGAGTGAATGAGCAGTTCTTC.

V is TRBV28 and J is TRBJ1-1; D call uncertain. The V end was cut by 0 bases, the J end by 8 bases, with 7 bases between. The CDR3 sequence is 12 residues long. Germline V lookup: CDR1 MDHEN, CDR2 SYDVKM. For the CDR3, the DNA is TGTGCCAGCAGTTTATGGGTTGGGGAAGCTTTCTTT. It is translated as CASSLWVGEAFF.

The chain links TRBV5-6 to TRBJ2-3; 13 bases map to TRBD2. The trim removed 3 bases at V and 2 bases at J, leaving 9 bases unmatched. Germline V gene data show CDR1 as SGHDT and CDR2 as YYEEEE. The CDR3 spans 18 residues. This chain's CDR3 is CASSSGWTSGSITDTQYF. CDR3 nucleotide sequence: TGTGCCAGCAGCTCGGGTTGGACTAGCGGGAGTATCACAGATACGCAGTATTTT.

The chain carries TRBV4-1 and TRBJ1-4; the D gene is possibly TRBD1 (6 bases). The ends were cut back, 1 base at V and 5 bases at J, with 14 bases in the middle. CDR3 size: 16 residues. Germline V lookup: CDR1 MGHRA, CDR2 YSYEKL. The CDR3 here is CASSQGPGAGNEKLFF. As DNA, the CDR3 is TGCGCCAGCAGCCAAGGGCCGGGGGCAGGAAATGAAAAACTGTTTTTT.

The chain carries TRBV5-6 and TRBJ1-4; D is uncertain. Trimming took off 2 bases at V and 8 bases at J, with 10 bases between the two ends. CDR1 is SGHDT, CDR2 YYEEEE, per germline. The CDR3 runs 13 residues. CDR3 amino acids: CASSFPLGEKLFF. The DNA of the CDR3 is TGTGCCAGCAGCTTCCCCCTCGGCGAAAAACTGTTTTTT.

The CDR3 here is CASSPGTGAYTIYF. The CDR3 DNA reads TGCGCCAGCAGCCCCGGGACAGGGGCATACACCATATATTTT. The chain uses TRBV5-1 and TRBJ1-3; 10 bases align to TRBD1. Germline CDR1 is SGHRS and CDR2 is YFSETQ. This CDR3 comprises 14 residues. V lost 4 bases to trimming and J lost 8 bases; unmatched junction nucleotides: 6.

The J gene is TRBJ1-6, the V gene TRBV2; a possible D gene is TRBD1 (5 bases). CDR1 SNHLY and CDR2 FYNNEI come from the germline V gene. CDR3 length: 15 amino acids. V shed 2 bases and J shed 4 bases, with 9 bases lying between them. CDR3 in DNA: TGTGCCAGCAGTGAATACAGGCCTTATAATTCACCCCTCCACTTT. It translates to CASSEYRPYNSPLHF. Using reference TRBV2 and TRBJ1-6 for the parts outside the CDR3, the full variable domain is EPEVTQTPSHQVTQMGQEVILRCVPISNHLYFYWYRQILGQKVEFLVSFYNNEISEKSEIFDDQFSVERPDGSNFTLKIRSTKLEDSAMYFCASSEYRPYNSPLHFGNGTRLTVT.

Many counts were recorded for this clone. This chain links TRBV10-3 with TRBJ2-3, with no clear D. Trimming shortened V by 2 bases and J by 12 bases, and 12 bases separated the two germline ends. Germline V gene data show CDR1 as ENHRY and CDR2 as SYGVKD. The CDR3 runs 12 residues. As DNA, the CDR3 is TGTGCCATCAGTGAGGTCGGCGCGGTCCAGTATTTT. Translation: CAISEVGAVQYF.

A word on this clone: In the same sample, other DNA sequences code for this CDR3. The rearrangement joins TRBV29-1 to TRBJ2-3; D is unresolved. There are 13 residues in the CDR3. Germline V CDR1 and CDR2: SQVTM, ANQGSEA. Trimming took 4 bases from V and 0 from J, leaving 8 bases between them. The CDR3 DNA follows: TGCAGCGTTGCTGGGCCGAGCACAGATACGCAGTATTTT. Its translation is CSVAGPSTDTQYF.

The chain combines TRBV19 with TRBJ2-7; 10 bases are shared with TRBD2. Per the germline V gene, CDR1 is LNHDA and CDR2 is SQIVND (reference sequence). The CDR3 consists of 13 residues. With 4 bases clipped from V and 6 bases from J, the junction kept 3 bases outside the gene matches. The CDR3 protein is CASSNSGRTEQYF. CDR3 sequence (DNA): TGTGCCAGTAGTAATAGCGGGAGGACCGAGCAGTACTTC.